The 31 T cell receptor beta chains in this list originate from one sample, sequenced in a study of a mutant IDH1 vaccine in newly diagnosed glioma. Antigens for these TCRs are unknown. Some clones are missing from TCRdb's copy, which holds only in-frame ones; the method was immunoSEQ multiplex PCR. This table has over 55,000 clones, 75% to 90% appearing once. Specified time point: week 11, during vaccination. Each dose of the vaccine consisted of 300 ug of mutant IDH1 20-mer peptide, with topical imiquimod. The source was PBMCs, collected from a glioma patient whose treatment included an IDH1 peptide vaccine. Every receptor here comes from a man in his forties with glioma.

V gene TRBV19 combines with J gene TRBJ1-3; 7 bases fit TRBD1. Germline V CDR1 and CDR2: LNHDA, SQIVND (reference sequence). Germline trimming cut 6 bases from V and 1 base from J; bases unmatched to any gene: 6. The CDR3 covers 15 residues. The CDR3 region has the DNA TGTGCCAGTAGCCGTCCAGGGGGATCTGGAAACACCATATATTTT. This codes for CASSRPGGSGNTIYF. The variable domain in full, completed from reference TRBV19 and TRBJ1-3, reads DGGITQSPKYLFRKEGQNVTLSCEQNLNHDAMYWYRQDPGQGLRLIYYSQIVNDFQKGDIAEGYSVSREKKESFPLTVTSAQKNPTAFYLCASSRPGGSGNTIYFGEGSWLTVV.

V is TRBV19 and J is TRBJ2-2; 13 positions agree with TRBD2. Trimming cost V 5 bases and J 4 bases; bases outside gene matches: 4. This CDR3 is 16 amino acids long. CDR1 is LNHDA, CDR2 SQIVND, per germline (reference sequence). The DNA for the CDR3 is TGTGCCAGTAGTCTACGGACTAGCGGGAGCACCGGGGAGCTGTTTTTT. It encodes CASSLRTSGSTGELFF.

The chain uses TRBV28 and TRBJ2-4, with a tentative D call TRBD2 (6 bases). The CDR3 has 13 amino acids. The germline CDR1 and CDR2 sequences are MDHEN and SYDVKM. V was trimmed by 6 bases and J by 8 bases, leaving 14 bases between them. The CDR3 region has the DNA TGTGCCAGCAGCCTCGCGGGAAGGGACATTCAGTACTTC. Its translation is CASSLAGRDIQYF. Full variable domain (outside the CDR3, taken from reference TRBV28 and TRBJ2-4): DVKVTQSSRYLVKRTGEKVFLECVQDMDHENMFWYRQDPGLGLRLIYFSYDVKMKEKGDIPEGYSVSREKKERFSLILESASTNQTSMYLCASSLAGRDIQYFGAGTRLSVL.

This clone was counted once. The chain carries TRBV2 and TRBJ2-1, with 7 positions matching TRBD2. The length of the CDR3 is 15 residues. The J segment lost 3 bases and the V segment lost 7 bases, leaving 9 bases of the junction unmatched. Germline CDR1 SNHLY, CDR2 FYNNEI. As DNA, the CDR3 is TGTGCCAGCACCGAAGCCGGGAGGTTCTACAATGAGCAGTTCTTC. Its protein product is CASTEAGRFYNEQFF.

The rearrangement links TRBV6-1 to TRBJ2-3, with D perhaps given as TRBD1 or TRBD2 (5 bases each). Between the trimmed V and J ends, which lost 7 bases and 7 bases, there was a span of 18 bases. CDR1 and CDR2 (germline): MNHNS, SASEGT. The CDR3 is 14 amino acids. The CDR3: CASKKEVGTNTQYF. The CDR3 coding sequence is TGTGCCAGCAAGAAGGAGGTAGGGACGAATACGCAGTATTTT.

The chain joins TRBV5-1 to TRBJ1-6; tentative D call: TRBD1 (6 bases). The CDR3 is 15 residues long. Germline lookup yields CDR1 SGHRS and CDR2 YFSETQ. The V end lost 0 bases, the J end lost 6 bases, and 10 bases lay between the germline ends. The chain's CDR3 is CASSLAGARNSPLHF. CDR3 in DNA: TGCGCCAGCAGCTTGGCGGGGGCGCGTAATTCACCCCTCCACTTT.

This chain uses TRBV14 with TRBJ2-2; D gene uncertain. Per germline, CDR1 SGHDN and CDR2 FVKESK. The CDR3 consists of 17 residues. V was cut by 4 bases and J by 0 bases, with 15 bases left in between. The CDR3 nucleotides read TGTGCCAGCAGCCCCGATCTTCCCTCAGCGAACACCGGGGAGCTGTTTTTT. This encodes CASSPDLPSANTGELFF.

This clone was counted a few times. V is TRBV9 and J is TRBJ2-1; D perhaps matches TRBD2 (5 bases). Germline V gives CDR1 SGDLS, CDR2 YYNGEE. The CDR3 consists of 17 residues. With 4 bases removed from V and 0 bases from J, the gap between germline ends came to 17 bases. CDR3 in DNA: TGTGCCAGCAGCCCACATTTAGGAACTAGCTCCTACAATGAGCAGTTCTTC. It translates to CASSPHLGTSSYNEQFF.

The chain employs TRBV19 and TRBJ2-5, with TRBD1 matching over 9 bases. This CDR3 has 15 residues. With V trimmed by 4 bases and J by 3 bases, 6 bases remained unmatched. CDR1 and CDR2 from the germline V gene are LNHDA and SQIVND (reference sequence). CDR3 bases: TGTGCCAGTAGTACGACTCGGACAGGGGAAGAGACCCAGTACTTC. Its protein product is CASSTTRTGEETQYF.

By share of the sample, this clone is medium-sized (0.01 to 0.1%). The chain employs TRBV19 and TRBJ2-7, with TRBD1 as a possible D gene (8 bases). Deletions cut 6 bases from V and 2 bases from J, with 17 bases between. The CDR3 consists of 15 residues. Per the germline V gene, CDR1 is LNHDA and CDR2 is SQIVND (reference sequence). The CDR3 protein is CASSPGQGLTYEQYF. DNA for the CDR3: TGTGCCAGTAGCCCTGGACAGGGACTAACCTACGAGCAGTACTTC.

This rearrangement joins TRBV5-1 to TRBJ1-1; D is ambiguous. The V and J ends lost 0 bases and 0 bases respectively, with 6 bases between them. The CDR3 loop spans 14 amino acids. Germline CDR1 SGHRS, CDR2 YFSETQ. CDR3 coding DNA: TGCGCCAGCAGCTTGGTTGGCCTGAACACTGAAGCTTTCTTT. Its protein is CASSLVGLNTEAFF.

In the case of this clone: One end of the junction fails to match germline, which may point to a read error. This chain uses TRBV19 with TRBJ2-1, with a possible D match to TRBD1 (5 bases). Germline V gene data show CDR1 as LNHDA and CDR2 as SQIVND (reference sequence). This CDR3 comprises 14 residues. The CDR3 DNA follows: TGTGCCAGCAGTAACCAGGGCGCACGCAATGAGCAGTTCTTC. Translated, it gives CASSNQGARNEQFF.

This sequence joins TRBV5-5 and TRBJ2-7; 11 bases agree with TRBD1. CDR1 is SGHKS, CDR2 YYEKEE, per germline (reference sequence). The CDR3 length is 16 residues. The V gene end was trimmed by 0 bases and the J gene end by 6 bases; junction bases not matched to a gene: 8. CDR3 loop: CASSLGTGGAWGEQYF. CDR3 DNA sequence: TGTGCCAGCAGCTTGGGGACAGGGGGCGCCTGGGGCGAGCAGTACTTC.

The chain combines TRBV27 with TRBJ2-3; D possibly corresponds to TRBD1 (6 bases). Germline V CDR1 and CDR2: MNHEY, SMNVEV (reference sequence). V was shortened by 5 bases and J by 5 bases, with 17 bases between the two germline ends. This CDR3 spans 15 amino acids. Written as DNA, the CDR3 is TGTGCCAGCAGTGATCCCAGGGGCCTCGAAGATACGCAGTATTTT. Its protein product is CASSDPRGLEDTQYF.

V and J are TRBV7-9 and TRBJ2-3, with TRBD2 matching over 11 bases. After removal of 5 bases from V and 0 bases from J, the junction contained 10 bases not matched to a gene. The CDR3 sequence is 18 residues long. Germline values: CDR1 SEHNR, CDR2 FQNEAQ (reference sequence). CDR3 nucleotide sequence: TGTGCCAGCAGCGAAATAGCGGGAGGGCCGCACAGCACAGATACGCAGTATTTT. Translating gives CASSEIAGGPHSTDTQYF.

V gene TRBV25-1 combines with J gene TRBJ2-3; D ambiguous. CDR3 length: 14 amino acids. From germline, CDR1 is MGHDK and CDR2 SYGVNS. Trimming removed 4 bases from V and 6 bases from J, with 14 bases in between. The CDR3 DNA follows: TGTGCCAGCAGTGCATACCTAGGTGCGGATACGCAGTATTTT. The encoded protein is CASSAYLGADTQYF. Using reference TRBV25-1 and TRBJ2-3 for the parts outside the CDR3, the full variable domain is EADIYQTPRYLVIGTGKKITLECSQTMGHDKMYWYQQDPGMELHLIHYSYGVNSTEKGDLSSESTVSRIRTEHFPLTLESARPSHTSQYLCASSAYLGADTQYFGPGTRLTVL.

CDR3 nucleotides: TGCGCCAGCAGCTATTACAATGAGCAGTTCTTC. This encodes CASSYYNEQFF. The chain links TRBV4-3 to TRBJ2-1; D uncertain. Germline CDR1 and CDR2: LGHNA and YSLEER. Trimming took off 5 bases at V and 4 bases at J, with 3 bases between the two ends. The CDR3 loop spans 11 amino acids.

The V and J genes are TRBV7-7 and TRBJ1-3, with TRBD1 as a possible D gene (5 bases). Germline assignment: CDR1 SSHAT and CDR2 FNYEAQ (reference sequence). Deletions cut 1 base from V and 4 bases from J, with 11 bases between. This CDR3 comprises 15 residues. The CDR3 loop reads CASSLDGAAGNTIYF. DNA for the CDR3: TGTGCCAGCAGCTTAGACGGGGCCGCGGGAAACACCATATATTTT.

This clone was observed a handful of times. The chain has TRBV2 and TRBJ1-1; the D is unclear. CDR1 and CDR2 (germline): SNHLY, FYNNEI. This CDR3 spans 14 amino acids. Trimming cost V 4 bases and J 4 bases, with 13 bases left between them. This CDR3 reads CASSAMWLSTEAFF. The CDR3 DNA is TGTGCCAGCAGTGCTATGTGGTTATCCACTGAAGCTTTCTTT.

The chain recombines TRBV2 with TRBJ2-1; TRBD2 agrees at 13 bases. This CDR3 is 19 amino acids long. V was pared by 6 bases and J by 1 base, with 12 bases of the junction left unmatched. CDR1 and CDR2 from the germline V gene are SNHLY and FYNNEI. CDR3 sequence (DNA): TGTGCCAGCAGCTACCGACTAGCGGGAGGCTCTAGGTCCTACAATGAGCAGTTCTTC. This encodes CASSYRLAGGSRSYNEQFF.

The chain employs TRBV6-6 and TRBJ1-6; 7 bases agree with TRBD1. CDR3 length: 13 amino acids. V gave up 5 bases and J gave up 10 bases; unmatched junction bases: 5. Germline V lookup: CDR1 MNHNY, CDR2 SVGAGI (reference sequence). The CDR3: CASSGQGDSPLHF. CDR3 sequence (DNA): TGTGCCAGCAGTGGGCAGGGGGACTCACCCCTCCACTTT.

The genes are TRBV27 and TRBJ1-2; D ambiguous. This CDR3 spans 15 amino acids. The V gene lost 0 bases and the J gene lost 1 base, with 9 bases spanning the gap. Germline V gene data show CDR1 as MNHEY and CDR2 as SMNVEV (reference sequence). The CDR3 bases are TGTGCCAGCAGTTTATCCCGGGAGCTTAACTATGGCTACACCTTC. Translating gives CASSLSRELNYGYTF.

V usage is TRBV27 and J usage is TRBJ1-5; TRBD1 agrees at 7 bases. The length of the CDR3 is 13 residues. Germline loops: CDR1 MNHEY, CDR2 SMNVEV (reference sequence). J gave up 7 bases and V 6 bases, and 6 bases lay outside the gene matches. The DNA for the CDR3 is TGTGCCAGCAGGATAAACAGGGGACAGCCCCAGCATTTT. This translates into CASRINRGQPQHF.

V gene TRBV2 combines with J gene TRBJ1-5, with TRBD1 matching over 7 bases. The germline gives CDR1 SNHLY, CDR2 FYNNEI. V trimming: 6 bases; J trimming: 0 bases; junction bases outside the gene matches: 14. This CDR3 is built from 18 residues. The DNA of the CDR3 is TGTGCCAGCAGCTCTGACAGGGCATCCCTTTATAGCAATCAGCCCCAGCATTTT. As protein: CASSSDRASLYSNQPQHF.

This clone has a single count. The chain joins TRBV28 to TRBJ2-6; D not resolved. Trimming left V 2 bases short and J 2 bases short, with 7 bases between. This CDR3 contains 15 residues. Germline-derived CDR1 and CDR2 are MDHEN and SYDVKM. The DNA of the CDR3 is TGTGCCAGCAGTTTACTGGGAACTGGGGCCAACGTCCTGACTTTC. Encoded protein: CASSLLGTGANVLTF.

The sample holds a few counts of this clone. V is TRBV5-1 and J is TRBJ1-1; D gene uncertain. Germline CDR1 reads SGHRS; CDR2 reads YFSETQ. CDR3 length: 13 residues. V was pared by 4 bases and J by 0 bases, with 7 bases between. The CDR3 spells CASSRDLNTEAFF. CDR3 DNA: TGCGCCAGCAGCAGGGATCTGAACACTGAAGCTTTCTTT. Based on the CDR3 plus reference TRBV5-1 and TRBJ1-1, the full variable domain is KAGVTQTPRYLIKTRGQQVTLSCSPISGHRSVSWYQQTPGQGLQFLFEYFSETQRNKGNFPGRFSGRQFSNSRSEMNVSTLELGDSALYLCASSRDLNTEAFFGQGTRLTVV.

V usage is TRBV28 and J usage is TRBJ2-2; D may be TRBD2 (5 bases). CDR1 is MDHEN and CDR2 is SYDVKM in the germline V gene. The CDR3 consists of 15 residues. V was shortened by 3 bases and J by 0 bases, with 8 bases between the two germline ends. This chain's CDR3 is CASSFGGANTGELFF. The CDR3 DNA is TGTGCCAGCAGTTTCGGAGGCGCGAACACCGGGGAGCTGTTTTTT. Full variable domain (missing parts from reference TRBV28 and TRBJ2-2): DVKVTQSSRYLVKRTGEKVFLECVQDMDHENMFWYRQDPGLGLRLIYFSYDVKMKEKGDIPEGYSVSREKKERFSLILESASTNQTSMYLCASSFGGANTGELFFGEGSRLTVL.

The CDR3 region has the DNA TGCGCCAGCAGCTTGGGGACAGGTTTCGGAAACATTCAGTACTTC. Residues: CASSLGTGFGNIQYF. The chain couples TRBV5-1 to TRBJ2-4; TRBD1 aligns across 7 bases. Germline loops: CDR1 SGHRS, CDR2 YFSETQ. Trimming took 0 bases from V and 6 from J; bases not matched to a gene: 6. This CDR3 has 15 residues.

The J gene is TRBJ2-6, the V gene TRBV27; no firm D call. V lost 0 bases and J 0 bases, leaving 6 bases between the germline ends. There are 16 residues in the CDR3. The V gene's germline CDR1 is MNHEY and CDR2 SMNVEV (reference sequence). As DNA, the CDR3 is TGTGCCAGCAGTTTATCCCCGGGCTCTGGGGCCAACGTCCTGACTTTC. The encoded protein is CASSLSPGSGANVLTF.

This clone was seen more than once but under ten times. The gene calls are TRBV30 and TRBJ1-6, with D hard to call. The CDR3 contains 14 residues. CDR1 GTSNPN and CDR2 SVGIG come from the germline V gene (reference sequence). The V end lost 3 bases, the J end lost 9 bases, and 15 bases lay between the germline ends. This CDR3 reads CAWRPASSGSPLHF. CDR3 nucleotide sequence: TGTGCCTGGAGGCCCGCCTCGTCAGGTTCACCCCTCCACTTT.

The chain links TRBV5-4 to TRBJ2-5; 9 bases line up with TRBD1. CDR1 is SGHNT and CDR2 is YYREEE in the germline V gene (reference sequence). J lost 3 bases, V lost 0 bases, and 3 bases had no gene match. The CDR3 spans 15 residues. DNA for the CDR3: TGTGCCAGCAGCTTGGACAGGGGGCAAGAAGAGACCCAGTACTTC. This encodes CASSLDRGQEETQYF.